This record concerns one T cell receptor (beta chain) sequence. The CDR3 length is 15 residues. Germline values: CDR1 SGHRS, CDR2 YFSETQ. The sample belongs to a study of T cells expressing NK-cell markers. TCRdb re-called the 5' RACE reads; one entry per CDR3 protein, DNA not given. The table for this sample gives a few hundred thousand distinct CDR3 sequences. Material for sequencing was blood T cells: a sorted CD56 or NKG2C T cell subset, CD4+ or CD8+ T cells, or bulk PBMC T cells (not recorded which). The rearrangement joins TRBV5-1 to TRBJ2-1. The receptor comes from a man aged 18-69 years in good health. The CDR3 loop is CASSHGQLQANEQFF.